A single T cell receptor beta chain is shown here with its context. The antigen remains undetermined. The data originate from a study of T-cell memory formation after mild COVID-19. General observations from the study: Memory from before infection featured some responding clones, which suggests cross-reactive memory joined.

The CDR3 extends over 15 amino acids. Germline values: CDR1 SNHLY, CDR2 FYNNEI. V was clipped by 4 bases and J by 6 bases; unmatched bases: 9. MiXCR, applied by TCRdb to the 5' RACE reads, yields one record per CDR3 protein. The table has about 430,000 distinct CDR3 sequences, approximately 18% seen once. The receptor was derived from a man aged 18 to 35 who had mild COVID-19 (a few samples of this study predate the infection). Cell type and time point are not known. Sequenced material: PBMCs or a T cell subset sorted from them (not recorded which). This rearrangement joins TRBV2 to TRBJ2-7; 10 bases are shared with TRBD1. DNA of the CDR3: TGTGCCAGCAGTGTGACCGGGACAGGGGCCTCCGAGCAGTACGTC. Protein product: CASSVTGTGASEQYV.